This T cell receptor beta chain came from a study of cytomegalovirus exposure and HLA in healthy donors. TCRdb's table, derived via immunoSEQ multiplex PCR, lists solely in-frame clones and lacks some. Of 180,000 or so clones in the sample, 84% were seen once. The sample consisted of PBMCs. This clonotype was obtained from a woman aged 25 to 39 in good health and CMV-seropositive.

CDR3 sequence: CASSRLAGGYEQYF. In DNA form, the CDR3 reads TGTGCCAGCAGTCGACTAGCGGGAGGGTACGAGCAGTACTTC. V and J are TRBV6-6 and TRBJ2-7; 14 nucleotides agree with TRBD2. CDR3 size: 14 residues. Germline values: CDR1 MNHNY, CDR2 SVGAGI (reference sequence). V was pared by 5 bases and J by 4 bases, with 1 base of the junction left unmatched.